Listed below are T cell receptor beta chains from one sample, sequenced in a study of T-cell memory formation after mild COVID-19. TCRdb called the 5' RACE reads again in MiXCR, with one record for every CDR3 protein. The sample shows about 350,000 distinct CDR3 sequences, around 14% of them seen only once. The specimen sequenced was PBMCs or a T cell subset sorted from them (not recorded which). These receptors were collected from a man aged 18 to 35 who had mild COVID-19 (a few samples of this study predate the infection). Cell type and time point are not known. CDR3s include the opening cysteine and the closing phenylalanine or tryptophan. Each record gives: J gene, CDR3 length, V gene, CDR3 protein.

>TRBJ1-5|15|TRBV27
CASSESPYSNQPQHF
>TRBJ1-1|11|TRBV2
CASSLDREAFF
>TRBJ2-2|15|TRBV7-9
CASRGRQGDTGELFF
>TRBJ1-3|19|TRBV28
CASTITSNIGGLSGNTIYF
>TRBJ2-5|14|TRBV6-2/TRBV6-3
CASSFPDHRETQYF
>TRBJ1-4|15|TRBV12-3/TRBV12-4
CASSYYQANNEKLFF
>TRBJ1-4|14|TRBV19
CASSKQTTNEKLFF
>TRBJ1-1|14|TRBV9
CASSVETMNTEAFF
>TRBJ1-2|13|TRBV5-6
CASSRTGARGYTF
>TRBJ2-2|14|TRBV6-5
CASWGGGDTGELFF
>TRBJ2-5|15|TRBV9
CASSVEGQAGETQYF